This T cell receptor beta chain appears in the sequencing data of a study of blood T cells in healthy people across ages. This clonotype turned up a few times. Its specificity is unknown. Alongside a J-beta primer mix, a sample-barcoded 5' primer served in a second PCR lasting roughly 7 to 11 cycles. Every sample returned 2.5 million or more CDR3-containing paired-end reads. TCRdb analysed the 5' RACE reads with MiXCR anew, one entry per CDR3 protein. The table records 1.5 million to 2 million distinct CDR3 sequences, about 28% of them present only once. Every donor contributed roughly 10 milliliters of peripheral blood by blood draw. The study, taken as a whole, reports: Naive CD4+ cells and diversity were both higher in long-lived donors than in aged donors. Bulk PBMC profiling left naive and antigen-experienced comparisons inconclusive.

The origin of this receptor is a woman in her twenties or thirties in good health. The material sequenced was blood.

CDR3 residues: CASSRPGLATETQYF. The DNA for the CDR3 is TGTGCCAGCAGCAGACCGGGACTAGCGACGGAGACCCAGTACTTC. V usage is TRBV3-1 and J usage is TRBJ2-5, with TRBD2 matching over 10 bases. Looked up from germline, CDR1 is LGHDT and CDR2 is YNNKEL (reference sequence). The CDR3 sequence is 15 residues long. Trimming at V came to 5 bases and at J to 5 bases, leaving 8 bases not matched to a gene.